This record looks at one TCR beta chain sequence and its context. Its antigen remains unidentified. These data come from a study of blood T cells in healthy people across ages. V lost 1 base and J lost 6; bases outside the gene matches: 6. The CDR3 length is 14 residues. Germline-derived CDR1 and CDR2 are PRHDT and FYEKMQ (reference sequence). General study points: Across the age range, TCR beta diversity per million T cells fell in a roughly linear way. No conclusive comparison of naive versus antigen-experienced cells was possible with unsorted PBMCs. Long-lived and aged donors differed, with more naive CD4+ cells and higher diversity in the long-lived.

Then a second PCR, running about 6 to 12 cycles, was carried out with a sample-barcoded 5' primer and a J-beta primer mix. Each cDNA molecule carried a tag from a template-switch adaptor that contained 12 random nucleotides. One entry per CDR3 protein, called by TCRdb with MiXCR from the 5' RACE reads. This sample carries about a million distinct CDR3 sequences, 48% of them seen once, and the ten largest clones take roughly an eighth. The J gene is TRBJ2-7, the V gene TRBV13, with 7 positions matching TRBD1. The specimen was blood. The sequence was obtained from a man younger than 45 in good health. This CDR3 is CASSLVGGQGEQYF. The CDR3 DNA reads as TGTGCCAGCAGCTTAGTAGGGGGCCAGGGCGAGCAGTACTTC.